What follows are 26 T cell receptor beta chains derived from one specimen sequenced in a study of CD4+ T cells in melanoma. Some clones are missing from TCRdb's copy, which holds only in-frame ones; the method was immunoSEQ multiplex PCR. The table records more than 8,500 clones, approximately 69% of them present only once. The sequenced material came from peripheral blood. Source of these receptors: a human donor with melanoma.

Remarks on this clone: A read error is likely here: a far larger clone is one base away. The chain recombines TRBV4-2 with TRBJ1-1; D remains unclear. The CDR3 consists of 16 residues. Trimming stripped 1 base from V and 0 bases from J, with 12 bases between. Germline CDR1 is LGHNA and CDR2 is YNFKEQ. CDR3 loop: CASSQAAQYLNTEAFF. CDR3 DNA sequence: TGTGCCAGCAGCCAAGCGGCGCAGTATTTGAACACTGAAGCTTTCTTT.

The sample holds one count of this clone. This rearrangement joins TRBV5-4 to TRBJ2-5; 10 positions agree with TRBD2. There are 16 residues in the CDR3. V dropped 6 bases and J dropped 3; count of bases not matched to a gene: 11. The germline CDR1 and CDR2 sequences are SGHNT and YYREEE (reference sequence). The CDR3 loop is CASTGRASGGEETQYF. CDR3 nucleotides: TGTGCCAGCACCGGGAGGGCCAGCGGGGGGGAAGAGACCCAGTACTTC. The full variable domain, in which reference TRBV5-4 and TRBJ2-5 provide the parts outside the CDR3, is ETGVTQSPTHLIKTRGQQVTLRCSSQSGHNTVSWYQQALGQGPQFIFQYYREEENGRGNFPPRFSGLQFPNYSSELNVNALELDDSALYLCASTGRASGGEETQYFGPGTRLLVL.

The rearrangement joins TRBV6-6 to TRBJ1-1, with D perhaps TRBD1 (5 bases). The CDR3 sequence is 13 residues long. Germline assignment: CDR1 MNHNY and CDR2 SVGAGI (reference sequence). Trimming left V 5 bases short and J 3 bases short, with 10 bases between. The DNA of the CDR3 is TGTGCCAGCAGTGGGGCCTTTTACACTGAAGCTTTCTTT. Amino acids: CASSGAFYTEAFF.

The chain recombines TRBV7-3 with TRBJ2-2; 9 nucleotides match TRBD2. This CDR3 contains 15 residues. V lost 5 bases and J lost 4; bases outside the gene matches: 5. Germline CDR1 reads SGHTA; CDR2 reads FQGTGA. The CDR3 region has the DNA TGTGCCAGCAGCCCCGGGACTAGCAGCACCGGGGAGCTGTTTTTT. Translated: CASSPGTSSTGELFF. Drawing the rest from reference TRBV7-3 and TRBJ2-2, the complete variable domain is GAGVSQTPSNKVTEKGKYVELRCDPISGHTALYWYRQSLGQGPEFLIYFQGTGAADDSGLPNDRFFAVRPEGSVSTLKIQRTERGDSAVYLCASSPGTSSTGELFFGEGSRLTVL.

In DNA, the CDR3 is TGTGCCAGCAGTTCGGAGGGGGCGGGCAATCAGCCCCAGCATTTT. Translation gives CASSSEGAGNQPQHF. The genes are TRBV6-6 and TRBJ1-5, with TRBD1 identical over 7 bases. J was trimmed by 2 bases and V by 4 bases; bases with no gene match: 5. The CDR3 sequence is 15 residues long. The V gene's germline CDR1 is MNHNY and CDR2 SVGAGI (reference sequence).

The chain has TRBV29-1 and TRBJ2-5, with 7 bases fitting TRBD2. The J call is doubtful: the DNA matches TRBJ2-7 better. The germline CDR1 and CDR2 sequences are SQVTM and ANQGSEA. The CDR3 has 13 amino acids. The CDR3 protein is CSAGRDYSYEQYF. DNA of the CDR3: TGCAGCGCCGGACGGGACTACAGCTACGAGCAGTACTTC.

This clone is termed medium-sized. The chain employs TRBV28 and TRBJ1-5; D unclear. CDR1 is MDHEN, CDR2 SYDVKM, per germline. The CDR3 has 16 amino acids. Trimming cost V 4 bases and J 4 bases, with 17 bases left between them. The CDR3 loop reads CASSSPQGSPNQPQHF. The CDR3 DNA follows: TGTGCCAGCAGTTCCCCCCAAGGGAGCCCGAATCAGCCCCAGCATTTT.

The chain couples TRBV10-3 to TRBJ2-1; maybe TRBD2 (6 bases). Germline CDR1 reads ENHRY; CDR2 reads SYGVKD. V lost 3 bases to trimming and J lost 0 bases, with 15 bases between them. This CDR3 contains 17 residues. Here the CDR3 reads CAISDLLGGSSYNEQFF. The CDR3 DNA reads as TGTGCCATCAGTGATTTACTGGGAGGAAGCTCCTACAATGAGCAGTTCTTC.

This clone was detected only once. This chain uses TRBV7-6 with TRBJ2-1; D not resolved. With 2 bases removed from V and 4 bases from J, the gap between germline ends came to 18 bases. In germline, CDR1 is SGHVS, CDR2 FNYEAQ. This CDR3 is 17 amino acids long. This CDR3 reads CASSLRNAQTFYNEQFF. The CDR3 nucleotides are TGTGCCAGCAGCTTACGGAACGCACAGACCTTTTACAATGAGCAGTTCTTC.

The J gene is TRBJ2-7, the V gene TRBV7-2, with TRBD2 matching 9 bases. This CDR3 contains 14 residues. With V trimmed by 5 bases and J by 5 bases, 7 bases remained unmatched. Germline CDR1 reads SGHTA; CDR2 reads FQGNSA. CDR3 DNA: TGTGCCAGCAGCAAGGGGCTAGCGGGGAACGAGCAGTACTTC. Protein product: CASSKGLAGNEQYF.

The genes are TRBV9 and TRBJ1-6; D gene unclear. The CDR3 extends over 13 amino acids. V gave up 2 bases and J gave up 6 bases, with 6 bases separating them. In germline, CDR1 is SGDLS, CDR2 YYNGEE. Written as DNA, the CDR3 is TGTGCCAGCAGCGTGGGAGCTAATTCACCCCTCCACTTT. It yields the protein CASSVGANSPLHF. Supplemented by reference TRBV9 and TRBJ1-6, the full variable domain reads DSGVTQTPKHLITATGQRVTLRCSPRSGDLSVYWYQQSLDQGLQFLIQYYNGEERAKGNILERFSAQQFPDLHSELNLSSLELGDSALYFCASSVGANSPLHFGNGTRLTVT.

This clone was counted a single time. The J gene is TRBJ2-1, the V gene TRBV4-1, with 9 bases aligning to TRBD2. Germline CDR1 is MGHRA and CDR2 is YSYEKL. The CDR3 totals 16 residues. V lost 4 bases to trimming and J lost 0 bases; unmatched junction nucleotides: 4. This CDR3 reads CASSRAGGSSYNEQFF. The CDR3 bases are TGCGCCAGCAGCCGGGCGGGGGGGAGCTCCTACAATGAGCAGTTCTTC.

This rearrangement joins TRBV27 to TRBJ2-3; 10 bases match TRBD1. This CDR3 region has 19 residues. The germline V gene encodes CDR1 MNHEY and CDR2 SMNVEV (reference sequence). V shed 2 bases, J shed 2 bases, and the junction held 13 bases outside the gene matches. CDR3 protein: CASSLRGTGVRKNTDTQYF. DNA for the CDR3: TGTGCCAGCAGTTTACGAGGGACAGGGGTTAGAAAAAACACAGATACGCAGTATTTT.

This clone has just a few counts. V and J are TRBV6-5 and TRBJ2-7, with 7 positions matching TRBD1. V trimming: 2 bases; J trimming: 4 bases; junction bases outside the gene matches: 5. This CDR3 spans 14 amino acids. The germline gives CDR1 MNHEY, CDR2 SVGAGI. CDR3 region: CASSYATGNYEQYF. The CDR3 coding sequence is TGTGCCAGCAGTTACGCGACAGGGAATTACGAGCAGTACTTC.

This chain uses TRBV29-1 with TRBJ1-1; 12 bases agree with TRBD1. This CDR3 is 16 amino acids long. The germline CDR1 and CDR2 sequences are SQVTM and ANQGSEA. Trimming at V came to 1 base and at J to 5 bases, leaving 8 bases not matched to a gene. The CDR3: CSVEAPGQGARTEAFF. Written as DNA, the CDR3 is TGCAGCGTTGAAGCACCGGGACAGGGGGCAAGAACTGAAGCTTTCTTT.

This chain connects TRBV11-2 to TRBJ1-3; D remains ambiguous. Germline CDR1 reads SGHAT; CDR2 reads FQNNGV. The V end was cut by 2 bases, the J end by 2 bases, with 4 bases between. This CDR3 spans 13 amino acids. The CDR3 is CASSLTTGNTIYF. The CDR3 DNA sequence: TGTGCCAGCAGCTTAACCACTGGAAACACCATATATTTT. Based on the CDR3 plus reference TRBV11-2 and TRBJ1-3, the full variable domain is EAGVAQSPRYKIIEKRQSVAFWCNPISGHATLYWYQQILGQGPKLLIQFQNNGVVDDSQLPKDRFSAERLKGVDSTLKIQPAKLEDSAVYLCASSLTTGNTIYFGEGSWLTVV.

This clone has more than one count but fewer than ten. CDR3 amino acids: CASSTAGTETYEQYF. Here the CDR3 DNA reads TGTGCCAGCAGCACAGCCGGGACAGAGACCTACGAGCAGTACTTC. The chain recombines TRBV5-6 with TRBJ2-7, with 7 bases matching TRBD1. The CDR3 has 15 residues. Germline trimming cut 4 bases from V and 2 bases from J; bases unmatched to any gene: 9. Germline assignment: CDR1 SGHDT and CDR2 YYEEEE.

The chain's CDR3 is CASSLDRRGTEAFF. DNA for the CDR3: TGTGCCAGCAGCTTAGACAGGCGAGGGACTGAAGCTTTCTTT. The chain has TRBV7-9 and TRBJ1-1, with D maybe TRBD1 (5 bases). The V gene lost 1 base and the J gene lost 5 bases, with 11 bases spanning the gap. CDR1 is SEHNR, CDR2 FQNEAQ, per germline (reference sequence). This CDR3 is built from 14 residues.

The CDR3 is CSVEDARTRRGEQFF. As DNA, the CDR3 is TGCAGCGTTGAAGACGCCCGGACCCGTAGGGGTGAGCAGTTCTTC. V usage is TRBV29-1 and J usage is TRBJ2-1, with D possibly being TRBD1 (5 bases). The CDR3 has 15 amino acids. V was clipped by 0 bases and J by 9 bases, with 18 bases between them. Germline V gives CDR1 SQVTM, CDR2 ANQGSEA.

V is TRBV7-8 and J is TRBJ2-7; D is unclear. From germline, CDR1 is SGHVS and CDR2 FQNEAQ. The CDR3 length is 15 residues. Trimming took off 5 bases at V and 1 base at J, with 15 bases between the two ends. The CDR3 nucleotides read TGTGCCAGCAGCCACGACATGGGCGCTTCCTACGAGCAGTACTTC. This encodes CASSHDMGASYEQYF.

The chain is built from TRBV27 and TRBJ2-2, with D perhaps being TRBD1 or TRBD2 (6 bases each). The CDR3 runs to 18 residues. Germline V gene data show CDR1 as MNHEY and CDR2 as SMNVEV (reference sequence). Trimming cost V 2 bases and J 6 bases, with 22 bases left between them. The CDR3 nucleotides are TGTGCCAGCAGTTTAGCAGGGTACCCTGGAGGGACATCCGGGGAGCTGTTTTTT. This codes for CASSLAGYPGGTSGELFF.

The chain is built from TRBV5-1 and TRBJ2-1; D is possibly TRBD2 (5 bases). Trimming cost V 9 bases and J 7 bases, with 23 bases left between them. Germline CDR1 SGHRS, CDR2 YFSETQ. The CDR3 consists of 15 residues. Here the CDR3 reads CATRPVEGSQNEQFF. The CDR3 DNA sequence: TGCGCCACTCGACCGGTAGAAGGGAGCCAGAATGAGCAGTTCTTC.

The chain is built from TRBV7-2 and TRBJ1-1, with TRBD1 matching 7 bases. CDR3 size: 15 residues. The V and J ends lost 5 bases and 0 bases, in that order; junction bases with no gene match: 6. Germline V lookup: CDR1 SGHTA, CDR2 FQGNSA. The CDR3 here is CASSKQGLMNTEAFF. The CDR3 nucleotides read TGTGCCAGCAGCAAACAGGGGTTAATGAACACTGAAGCTTTCTTT.

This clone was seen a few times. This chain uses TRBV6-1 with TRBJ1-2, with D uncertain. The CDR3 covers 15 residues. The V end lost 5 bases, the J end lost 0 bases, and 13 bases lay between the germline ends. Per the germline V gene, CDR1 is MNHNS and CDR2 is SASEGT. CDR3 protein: CASSFRQTPNYGYTF. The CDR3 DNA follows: TGTGCCAGCAGTTTCCGACAAACACCTAACTATGGCTACACCTTC.

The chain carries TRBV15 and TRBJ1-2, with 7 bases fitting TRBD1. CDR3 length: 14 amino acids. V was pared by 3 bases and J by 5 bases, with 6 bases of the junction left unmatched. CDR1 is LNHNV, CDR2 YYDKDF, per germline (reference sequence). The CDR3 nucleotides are TGTGCCACCAGCAGCCCGGGACAGAAGTATGGCTACACCTTC. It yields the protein CATSSPGQKYGYTF.

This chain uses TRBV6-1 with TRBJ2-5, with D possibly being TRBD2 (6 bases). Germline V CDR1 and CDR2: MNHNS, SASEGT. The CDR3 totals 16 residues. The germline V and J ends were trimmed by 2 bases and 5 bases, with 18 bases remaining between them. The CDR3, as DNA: TGTGCCAGCAGTGAACTGGGCGGGGAAGGGTCCGAGACCCAGTACTTC. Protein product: CASSELGGEGSETQYF.